This is a list of T cell receptor beta chains from one sample in a study of OX40 agonist ivuxolimab in advanced cancers. Libraries were prepared by immunoSEQ multiplex PCR; TCRdb keeps only in-frame clonotypes and omits some of them. Of about 55,000 clones listed, approximately 80% were seen once; the top ten hold 5.5% to 7%. The starting material was CD4+ or CD8+ T cells sorted from blood, obtained in a trial of the OX40 agonist ivuxolimab. All receptors come from an adult with an advanced solid tumor such as melanoma, head and neck, liver or kidney cancer. The CDR3 runs from the conserved cysteine through the conserved F or W. A D gene is named only where the DNA matches it firmly. The listing skips clone size in some rows; elsewhere it reads once, few, many or a size class.

TRBV13	TRBJ1-2	-	-	CASSLEPGAGGGYTF	TGTGCCAGCAGCTTAGAGCCGGGGGCGGGAGGTGGCTACACCTTC
TRBV30	TRBJ1-5	-	-	CAWISDSGESQHF	TGTGCCTGGATTTCGGACAGTGGAGAGTCCCAGCATTTT
TRBV2	TRBJ2-5	-	-	CASTQGLRETQYF	TGTGCCAGCACCCAGGGATTGCGAGAGACCCAGTACTTC
TRBV6-4	TRBJ2-3	TRBD1	-	CASSGDSADTQYF	TGTGCCAGCAGTGGGGACAGTGCCGATACGCAGTATTTT
TRBV4-1	TRBJ2-7	TRBD2	few	CASSQGTSGSPIGQYF	TGCGCCAGCAGCCAAGGTACTAGCGGGAGCCCTATCGGGCAGTACTTC
TRBV7-2	TRBJ1-6	-	medium-sized	CASSLVEGSPLHF	TGTGCCAGCAGCTTAGTAGAGGGTTCACCCCTCCACTTT
TRBV19	TRBJ1-5	-	-	CASSMGRDQPQHF	TGTGCCAGTAGTATGGGGAGGGATCAGCCCCAGCATTTT
TRBV18	TRBJ1-1	TRBD1	-	CASTPGQGTGNTEAFF	TGTGCCAGCACCCCCGGACAGGGTACGGGGAACACTGAAGCTTTCTTT
TRBV27	TRBJ1-4	-	-	CASSTRQEKLFF	TGTGCCAGCAGTACCCGACAGGAAAAACTGTTTTTT
TRBV30	TRBJ2-1	TRBD2	-	CAWTSGRVGNEQFF	TGTGCCTGGACTAGCGGGAGGGTAGGCAATGAGCAGTTCTTC
TRBV9	TRBJ2-2	TRBD2	-	CASSVGLAGWRGTGELFF	TGTGCCAGCAGCGTAGGGCTAGCGGGATGGAGAGGCACCGGGGAGCTGTTTTTT
TRBV28	TRBJ1-5	TRBD1	-	CASRSSEKGARQPQHF	TGTGCCAGCAGGTCCTCCGAGAAGGGGGCGAGGCAGCCCCAGCATTTT
TRBV7-9	TRBJ2-4	TRBD1	-	CASSPNWDSAGEIQYF	TGTGCCAGCAGCCCGAACTGGGACAGTGCTGGGGAAATTCAGTACTTC
TRBV5-3	TRBJ2-3	TRBD2	-	CARSRTSGADTQYF	TGTGCCAGAAGCCGGACTAGCGGGGCAGATACGCAGTATTTT
TRBV19	TRBJ1-5	-	-	CASSTHSDRRNQPQHF	TGTGCCAGTAGTACACACTCAGACAGACGCAATCAGCCCCAGCATTTT
TRBV18	TRBJ2-1	-	-	CASSPHANEQFF	TGTGCCAGCTCACCACACGCCAATGAGCAGTTCTTC
TRBV28	TRBJ1-2	-	-	CASRIGLRYGYTF	TGTGCCAGCAGAATCGGACTGAGGTATGGCTACACCTTC
TRBV14	TRBJ2-7	-	few	CASSQALPWESAEQYF	TGTGCCAGCAGCCAAGCCCTCCCTTGGGAGTCAGCCGAGCAGTACTTC
TRBV5-1	TRBJ1-3	-	-	CASSTGEPGNTIYF	TGCGCCAGCAGCACCGGGGAGCCTGGAAACACCATATATTTT
TRBV2	TRBJ2-3	-	-	CASSDGHVGTDTQYF	TGTGCCAGCAGTGATGGACATGTCGGCACAGATACGCAGTATTTT
TRBV7-9	TRBJ2-1	-	-	CASSAPRGGVYNEQFF	TGTGCCAGCAGCGCCCCGCGAGGGGGAGTCTACAATGAGCAGTTCTTC
TRBV15	TRBJ1-5	-	once	CATSKSSNQPQHF	TGTGCCACCAGCAAGTCTAGCAATCAGCCCCAGCATTTT
TRBV19	TRBJ1-1	-	-	CASSGLTNTEAFF	TGTGCCAGTAGTGGGCTTACCAACACTGAAGCTTTCTTT
TRBV11-2	TRBJ2-7	-	-	CASSLALLDHEQYF	TGTGCCAGCAGCTTAGCTCTGTTAGATCACGAGCAGTACTTC
TRBV18	TRBJ2-5	-	-	CASSLYQETQYF	TGTGCCAGCTCTCTGTACCAAGAGACCCAGTACTTC
TRBV28	TRBJ2-7	-	-	CASSLVGSTAHF	TGTGCCAGCAGTTTGGTAGGGAGTACTGCCCACTTC
TRBV2	TRBJ2-3	-	-	CASSVLGRGADTQYF	TGTGCCAGCAGTGTTTTGGGCAGGGGTGCAGATACGCAGTATTTT
TRBV6-5	TRBJ1-2	-	-	CASSYSLGIGYGYTF	TGTGCCAGCAGTTACTCGTTGGGGATAGGCTATGGCTACACCTTC
TRBV6-5	TRBJ2-7	TRBD2	-	CASSGLAGAGYEQYF	TGTGCCAGCAGTGGGCTAGCGGGAGCCGGGTACGAGCAGTACTTC
TRBV30	TRBJ1-4	-	-	CAWTGRGTNEKLFF	TGTGCCTGGACCGGGCGGGGAACTAATGAAAAACTGTTTTTT
TRBV4-3	TRBJ1-4	TRBD1	few	CASSQAGGGEKLFF	TGCGCCAGCAGCCAAGCAGGGGGTGGGGAAAAACTGTTTTTT
TRBV5-8	TRBJ1-1	-	few	CASSWDGEAFF	TGTGCCAGCAGCTGGGACGGTGAAGCTTTCTTT
TRBV10-3	TRBJ2-7	-	-	CAISAQGYEQYF	TGTGCCATCAGTGCCCAGGGTTACGAGCAGTACTTC
TRBV2	TRBJ1-6	TRBD1	-	CASSPDRVGNSPLHF	TGTGCCAGCAGTCCGGACAGGGTAGGGAATTCACCCCTCCACTTT
TRBV5-1	TRBJ2-7	TRBD2	-	CASSPGGGAYEQYF	TGCGCCAGCAGCCCGGGCGGGGGAGCCTACGAGCAGTACTTC
TRBV9	TRBJ2-7	TRBD1	-	CASSVGIMGQGYEQYF	TGTGCCAGCAGCGTAGGAATAATGGGACAGGGGTACGAGCAGTACTTC
TRBV28	TRBJ1-2	-	medium-sized	CASSFGVDGYTF	TGTGCCAGCAGTTTTGGCGTGGATGGCTACACCTTC
TRBV28	TRBJ2-7	TRBD1	-	CASSNPGQGTYEQYF	TGTGCCAGCAGTAACCCCGGACAGGGTACCTACGAGCAGTACTTC
TRBV12-5	TRBJ2-7	TRBD1	few	CASGLQGANSYEQYF	TGTGCTAGTGGTTTGCAGGGGGCCAACTCCTACGAGCAGTACTTC
TRBV6-5	TRBJ1-6	-	-	CASSQGTPNNSPLHF	TGTGCCAGCAGTCAAGGGACACCTAATAATTCACCCCTCCACTTT
TRBV7-6	TRBJ2-3	TRBD1	-	CASSLRTGKSTDTQYF	TGTGCCAGCAGCCTCCGGACAGGGAAAAGCACAGATACGCAGTATTTT
TRBV19	TRBJ1-2	-	-	CAVGAHSYYGYTF	TGTGCCGTAGGGGCTCACAGCTACTATGGCTACACCTTC
TRBV27	TRBJ2-5	TRBD2	-	CASSLYGLAGETQYF	TGTGCCAGCAGTTTATACGGACTAGCGGGGGAGACCCAGTACTTC
TRBV7-9	TRBJ1-2	-	-	CAGGNYGYTF	TGTGCCGGCGGGAACTATGGCTACACCTTC
TRBV30	TRBJ1-6	-	-	CAWRRAGNSPLHF	TGTGCCTGGAGGAGGGCAGGGAATTCACCCCTCCACTTT
TRBV14	TRBJ2-5	TRBD2	-	CASSQGLGLQETQYF	TGTGCCAGCAGCCAGGGACTAGGGCTCCAAGAGACCCAGTACTTC